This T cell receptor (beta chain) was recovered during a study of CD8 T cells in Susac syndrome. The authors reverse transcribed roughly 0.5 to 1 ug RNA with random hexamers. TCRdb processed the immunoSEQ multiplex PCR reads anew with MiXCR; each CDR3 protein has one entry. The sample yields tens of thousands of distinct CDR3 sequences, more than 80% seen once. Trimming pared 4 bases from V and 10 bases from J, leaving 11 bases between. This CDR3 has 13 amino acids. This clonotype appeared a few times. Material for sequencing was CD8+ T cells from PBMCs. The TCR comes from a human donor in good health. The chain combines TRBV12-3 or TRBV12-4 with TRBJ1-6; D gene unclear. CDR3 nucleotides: TGTGCCAGCAGTTCTTGGGGTCGCTCACCCCTCCACTTT. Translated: CASSSWGRSPLHF.